A single sample is the source of the 8 T cell receptor beta chains below, sequenced in a study of control samples from healthy donors and cancer patients. Using immunoSEQ multiplex PCR, the repertoire was profiled, and TCRdb retains in-frame clones only, with some absent. This sample carries 150,000 to 200,000 clones, approximately 94% of them seen once, and the ten largest clones take 8.5%. The material sequenced was blood. These receptors were taken from a woman aged 35 to 49 in good health.

The chain uses TRBV6-9 and TRBJ2-7; D remains unclear. The V and J ends lost 3 bases and 2 bases respectively, with 11 bases between them. The length of the CDR3 is 14 residues. CDR1 and CDR2 from the germline V gene are MNHGY and SVAAGI. The CDR3 coding sequence is TGTGCCAGCAGTTACTTCGACCTGACCTACGAGCAGTACTTC. As protein: CASSYFDLTYEQYF.

The rearrangement links TRBV7-3 to TRBJ2-1, with TRBD2 identical over 10 bases. The CDR3 contains 16 residues. Germline V gene lookup returns CDR1 SGHTA and CDR2 FQGTGA. Trimming at V came to 5 bases and at J to 6 bases, leaving 10 bases not matched to a gene. The CDR3 loop reads CASSPLSGRVGNEQFF. The CDR3 region has the DNA TGTGCCAGCAGCCCATTGAGCGGGAGGGTCGGCAATGAGCAGTTCTTC.

The chain recombines TRBV4-3 with TRBJ2-1, with D unresolved. The ends were cut back, 0 bases at V and 8 bases at J, with 11 bases in the middle. The CDR3 is made up of 14 amino acids. CDR1 LGHNA and CDR2 YSLEER come from the germline V gene. CDR3 in amino acids: CASSQDPGPDEQFF. CDR3 bases: TGCGCCAGCAGCCAAGACCCGGGTCCCGATGAGCAGTTCTTC.

The CDR3, as DNA: TGTGCCAGCAGTGACCGACAGGGAGGCGCAGATACGCAGTATTTT. It yields the protein CASSDRQGGADTQYF. V and J are TRBV6-2 or TRBV6-3 and TRBJ2-3, with D possibly matching TRBD1 (7 bases). Trimming pared 5 bases from V and 4 bases from J, leaving 16 bases between. This CDR3 is built from 15 residues. The V gene's germline CDR1 is MNHEY and CDR2 SVGEGT.

The chain links TRBV7-2 to TRBJ1-3; tentative D call: TRBD1 (6 bases). This CDR3 contains 14 residues. Germline V gene data show CDR1 as SGHTA and CDR2 as FQGNSA. The V gene lost 3 bases and the J gene lost 3 bases, with 9 bases spanning the gap. This chain's CDR3 is CASSFRDNGNTIYF. The CDR3 DNA reads as TGTGCCAGCAGCTTTAGGGACAATGGAAACACCATATATTTT.

The chain links TRBV7-2 to TRBJ2-5; TRBD2 matches at 9 bases. V gave up 0 bases and J gave up 1 base; unmatched junction bases: 6. This CDR3 is 17 amino acids long. The germline CDR1 and CDR2 sequences are SGHTA and FQGNSA. CDR3 in DNA: TGTGCCAGCAGCTTAGCGCGGGCTAGCGGGGCCCAAGAGACCCAGTACTTC. It translates to CASSLARASGAQETQYF.

This chain uses TRBV5-4 with TRBJ1-5; tentatively, D is TRBD1 (5 bases). The CDR3 spans 15 residues. Deletions cut 0 bases from V and 2 bases from J, with 9 bases between. Germline V gene sequence: CDR1 SGHNT, CDR2 YYREEE (reference sequence). This CDR3 reads CASSLAGGGNQPQHF. The DNA of the CDR3 is TGTGCCAGCAGCTTGGCCGGGGGTGGCAATCAGCCCCAGCATTTT.

The chain recombines TRBV10-3 with TRBJ1-2; TRBD1 might be the D (5 bases). CDR1 ENHRY and CDR2 SYGVKD come from the germline V gene. V lost 1 base, J lost 1 base, and 10 bases lay in between. There are 15 residues in the CDR3. The CDR3 loop is CAISEWDRLNYGYTF. DNA of the CDR3: TGTGCCATCAGTGAGTGGGACCGACTTAACTATGGCTACACCTTC.